A single sample is the source of the 14 T cell receptor beta chains below, sequenced in a study of vaccination and CD4 T cells after COVID-19. Described time point: late sampling 161 to 241 days after vaccination in a few convalescent patients. As for treatment: approximately 10-day PBMC culture with coronavirus spike peptide pools or control peptides (ViraFEST assay). The Oncomine TCR Beta short-read assay sequenced DNA from cultured CD4+ T cells. Via MiXCR, TCRdb re-called the PCR reads, giving one row per CDR3 protein. The profile shows around 21,000 distinct CDR3 sequences, roughly 40% of them singletons. These receptors are not linked to any known antigen. The specimen comprised CD4+ T cells from blood, cultured in vitro, sampled about 7 months after SARS-CoV-2 vaccination. The source is a human donor who had recovered from COVID-19.

The chain employs TRBV2 and TRBJ2-5; 10 bases align to TRBD1. Germline V lookup: CDR1 SNHLY, CDR2 FYNNEI. The CDR3 has 13 amino acids. J was trimmed by 2 bases and V by 9 bases; bases with no gene match: 3. The CDR3 bases are TGTGCCAGTAGGACAGGGGGACAAGAGACCCAGTACTTC. It encodes CASRTGGQETQYF.

V is TRBV6-2 or TRBV6-3 and J is TRBJ2-7; 11 bases are shared with TRBD2. With V trimmed by 6 bases and J by 3 bases, 10 bases remained unmatched. This CDR3 contains 16 residues. Germline V gives CDR1 MNHEY, CDR2 SVGEGT. The CDR3 reads CASRTAGTSGYYEQYF. CDR3 DNA sequence: TGTGCCAGCAGGACTGCCGGGACTAGCGGTTACTACGAGCAGTACTTC.

The table lists this clonotype with a few counts. CDR3 sequence reads: CASSLYSVNTGELFF. DNA of the CDR3: TGTGCCAGCAGCCTTTATAGCGTTAACACCGGGGAGCTGTTTTTT. V and J are TRBV6-1 and TRBJ2-2, with a tentative D call TRBD2 (5 bases). Germline V CDR1 and CDR2: MNHNS, SASEGT. V lost 6 bases to trimming and J lost 2 bases, with 13 bases between them. The CDR3 runs 15 residues.

The gene calls are TRBV20-1 and TRBJ1-5, with 9 bases that match TRBD1. The germline V gene has CDR1 DFQATT and CDR2 SNEGSKA (reference sequence). V shed 4 bases, J shed 6 bases, and the junction held 4 bases outside the gene matches. The CDR3 has 13 amino acids. The CDR3 reads CSANGQGIQPQHF. For the CDR3, the DNA is TGCAGTGCTAACGGACAGGGGATTCAGCCCCAGCATTTT.

The rearrangement joins TRBV19 to TRBJ1-5; no firm D call. Trimming stripped 0 bases from V and 5 bases from J, with 17 bases between. Germline V gene lookup returns CDR1 LNHDA and CDR2 SQIVND (reference sequence). This CDR3 has 17 residues. CDR3 amino acids: CASSIDPRQGAYQPQHF. The CDR3 nucleotides read TGTGCCAGTAGTATAGATCCCAGACAAGGTGCCTATCAGCCCCAGCATTTT.

The V gene is TRBV16, the J gene TRBJ2-7; D gene ambiguous. V gave up 1 base and J gave up 6 bases, with 7 bases separating them. Germline CDR1 KGHSY, CDR2 FQNENV. The CDR3 runs 12 residues. The CDR3 coding sequence is TGTGCCAGCAGCCAATATCCGGCCGAGCAGTACTTC. Translated, it gives CASSQYPAEQYF.

The J gene is TRBJ2-6, the V gene TRBV7-9; D could derive from TRBD1 or TRBD2 (5 bases each). The CDR3 sequence is 19 residues long. Trimming removed 5 bases from V and 0 bases from J, with 20 bases in between. Germline V lookup: CDR1 SEHNR, CDR2 FQNEAQ (reference sequence). CDR3 region: CASSIVRDLIDSGANVLTF. The CDR3 DNA reads as TGTGCCAGCAGCATAGTCCGGGACCTTATCGACTCTGGGGCCAACGTCCTGACTTTC.

This clonotype is a singleton in its sample. V is TRBV7-2 and J is TRBJ2-7; D is perhaps TRBD2 (6 bases). V was clipped by 4 bases and J by 6 bases, with 13 bases between them. CDR3 length: 13 amino acids. Germline V gene sequence: CDR1 SGHTA, CDR2 FQGNSA. Here the CDR3 reads CASSSQEGVEQYF. The CDR3 region has the DNA TGTGCCAGCAGCTCTCAGGAGGGCGTCGAGCAGTACTTC. Variable domain in full (rest from reference TRBV7-2 and TRBJ2-7): GAGVSQSPSNKVTEKGKDVELRCDPISGHTALYWYRQSLGQGLEFLIYFQGNSAPDKSGLPSDRFSAERTGGSVSTLTIQRTQQEDSAVYLCASSSQEGVEQYFGPGTRLTVT.

This clonotype was detected a few times. V gene TRBV28 combines with J gene TRBJ1-5; D is unresolved. The CDR3 totals 15 residues. Germline V gene lookup returns CDR1 MDHEN and CDR2 SYDVKM. Trimming removed 8 bases from V and 0 bases from J, with 14 bases in between. In DNA, the CDR3 is TGTGCCAGCGCCACCGGGGTCGTTAGCAATCAGCCCCAGCATTTT. It is translated as CASATGVVSNQPQHF. The full variable domain, rest sourced from reference TRBV28 and TRBJ1-5, is DVKVTQSSRYLVKRTGEKVFLECVQDMDHENMFWYRQDPGLGLRLIYFSYDVKMKEKGDIPEGYSVSREKKERFSLILESASTNQTSMYLCASATGVVSNQPQHFGDGTRLSIL.

The chain combines TRBV20-1 with TRBJ2-3; unclear D gene. Germline-derived CDR1 and CDR2 are DFQATT and SNEGSKA (reference sequence). The V end lost 0 bases, the J end lost 3 bases, and 7 bases lay between the germline ends. The CDR3 extends over 13 amino acids. CDR3 in DNA: TGCAGTGCTAGAGATTTCCGAACAGATACGCAGTATTTT. Amino acid sequence: CSARDFRTDTQYF.

The rearrangement uses TRBV19 and TRBJ1-5; no definite D call. CDR3 size: 13 residues. Trimming removed 4 bases at V and 4 bases at J, with 8 bases between. Germline V lookup: CDR1 LNHDA, CDR2 SQIVND (reference sequence). Here the CDR3 DNA reads TGTGCCAGTAGTAGAGTTCATAATCAGCCCCAGCATTTT. Translating it yields CASSRVHNQPQHF.

The chain employs TRBV18 and TRBJ1-1, with 8 bases aligning to TRBD1. The germline CDR1 and CDR2 sequences are KGHSH and LQKENI. The CDR3 totals 14 residues. J gave up 7 bases and V 3 bases, and 7 bases lay outside the gene matches. CDR3 coding DNA: TGTGCCAGCTCACCTACCGGACAGGGCGTTGAAGCTTTCTTT. Protein: CASSPTGQGVEAFF.

This clonotype was seen a few times. The chain combines TRBV6-2 or TRBV6-3 with TRBJ1-5; TRBD1 agrees at 7 bases. This CDR3 spans 16 amino acids. After removal of 6 bases from V and 2 bases from J, the junction contained 10 bases not matched to a gene. CDR1 and CDR2 (germline): MNHEY, SVGEGT. CDR3 coding DNA: TGTGCCAGCAGCACCACAGGGGTGGGTGGCAATCAGCCCCAGCATTTT. This encodes CASSTTGVGGNQPQHF.

The V and J genes are TRBV6-4 and TRBJ1-1, with TRBD1 matching over 9 bases. The CDR3 runs 17 residues. The V and J ends lost 10 bases and 4 bases, in that order; junction bases with no gene match: 19. Germline-derived CDR1 and CDR2 are MRHNA and SNTAGT. CDR3 protein: CATHATGTGTKGTEAFF. For the CDR3, the DNA is TGTGCCACCCACGCCACCGGGACAGGGACGAAAGGCACTGAAGCTTTCTTT.